This T cell receptor (beta chain) appears in the sequencing data of a study of blood T cell repertoires in COVID-19. V was cut by 8 bases and J by 5 bases, with 12 bases left in between. From germline, CDR1 is MGHDK and CDR2 SYGVNS. CDR3 size: 13 residues. This clone was counted a single time. The authors' processing: Nucleated cell number was recorded as an estimate derived from reference gene primer amplification. Generated by immunoSEQ multiplex PCR, the TCRdb table keeps only in-frame clones and is missing some. D and trimming come from the DNA, and the V and J calls and clone size come from that table. The sample lists some 250,000 clones, roughly 90% occurring once.

This sequence originates from a young man who had recovered from COVID-19. Sequences were obtained from peripheral blood. The chain is built from TRBV25-1 and TRBJ2-2; TRBD2 is a possible D gene (5 bases). DNA of the CDR3: TGTGCCAGCCGTAGCGACTGGACCGGGGAGCTGTTTTTT. Protein product: CASRSDWTGELFF.